Presented here are 17 T cell receptor beta chains from one specimen sequenced in a study of blood T cell repertoires in COVID-19. Assay used: immunoSEQ multiplex PCR; TCRdb lists only in-frame clones, some missing. The sample has under 400,000 clones, about 90% seen once; the top ten hold about 7%. Sequenced: peripheral blood. These TCRs come from a man between 18 and 29 years old with active or convalescent COVID-19.

The CDR3 DNA reads TGCGCCAGCAGCCAAAGGACAGGTTACAATGAGCAGTTCTTC. Translation gives CASSQRTGYNEQFF. The chain is built from TRBV4-3 and TRBJ2-1, with 7 bases identical to TRBD1. The CDR3 spans 14 residues. CDR1 and CDR2 from the germline V gene are LGHNA and YSLEER. The V gene end was trimmed by 2 bases and the J gene end by 4 bases; junction bases not matched to a gene: 2.

This chain joins TRBV6-5 and TRBJ1-4; 7 bases fit TRBD1. Germline values: CDR1 MNHEY, CDR2 SVGAGI. CDR3 size: 14 residues. J gave up 4 bases and V 6 bases, and 5 bases lay outside the gene matches. CDR3 loop: CASRGTAFNEKLFF. CDR3 sequence (DNA): TGTGCCAGCAGAGGGACAGCCTTTAATGAAAAACTGTTTTTT.

This clone was detected only once. The rearrangement links TRBV24-1 to TRBJ1-5, with D perhaps TRBD1 (6 bases). With 4 bases removed from V and 3 bases from J, the gap between germline ends came to 12 bases. The CDR3 sequence is 15 residues long. Germline CDR1 and CDR2: KGHDR and SFDVKD. CDR3 nucleotides: TGTGCCACCAGTGAAAAAGGGGGATTCAATCAGCCCCAGCATTTT. Its protein is CATSEKGGFNQPQHF.

The chain is built from TRBV7-9 and TRBJ2-1; TRBD2 aligns across 7 bases. The CDR3 loop spans 15 amino acids. Germline lookup yields CDR1 SEHNR and CDR2 FQNEAQ (reference sequence). V was pared by 3 bases and J by 8 bases, with 10 bases of the junction left unmatched. The CDR3 loop reads CASSLFVAGVHEQFF. As DNA, the CDR3 is TGTGCCAGCAGCTTGTTCGTGGCGGGAGTCCATGAGCAGTTCTTC. The variable domain in full, completed from reference TRBV7-9 and TRBJ2-1, reads DTGVSQNPRHKITKRGQNVTFRCDPISEHNRLYWYRQTLGQGPEFLTYFQNEAQLEKSRLLSDRFSAERPKGSFSTLEIQRTEQGDSAMYLCASSLFVAGVHEQFFGPGTRLTVL.

This chain connects TRBV10-3 to TRBJ1-1; D gene uncertain. The CDR3 has 14 amino acids. Trimming pared 0 bases from V and 1 base from J, leaving 6 bases between. Germline V CDR1 and CDR2: ENHRY, SYGVKD. CDR3 loop: CAISESLANTEAFF. The CDR3 DNA sequence: TGTGCCATCAGTGAGTCGTTGGCGAACACTGAAGCTTTCTTT.

The J gene is TRBJ2-7, the V gene TRBV7-2; D remains ambiguous. Trimming took off 5 bases at V and 3 bases at J, with 20 bases between the two ends. CDR3 length equals 16 residues. Germline V gene lookup returns CDR1 SGHTA and CDR2 FQGNSA. As DNA, the CDR3 is TGTGCCAGCAGCCCTGGAAGAGGAACGGAAATCTACGAGCAGTACTTC. It encodes CASSPGRGTEIYEQYF.

The CDR3 DNA follows: TGTGCCAGCAGTTCCGCGGGGGGGGGCGTTGATGGCTACACCTTC. Its translation is CASSSAGGGVDGYTF. The genes are TRBV6-6 and TRBJ1-2; perhaps TRBD1 as D (6 bases). V was trimmed by 4 bases and J by 6 bases, leaving 18 bases between them. This CDR3 is built from 15 residues. Looked up from germline, CDR1 is MNHNY and CDR2 is SVGAGI (reference sequence).

The chain links TRBV5-1 to TRBJ2-7, with 13 nucleotides matching TRBD2. J gave up 1 base and V 3 bases, and 7 bases lay outside the gene matches. This CDR3 has 17 residues. Looked up from germline, CDR1 is SGHRS and CDR2 is YFSETQ. Written as DNA, the CDR3 is TGCGCCAGCAGCTGGGGACTAGCGGGGAGTAAGTCCTACGAGCAGTACTTC. It codes for CASSWGLAGSKSYEQYF.

This chain uses TRBV6-2 or TRBV6-3 with TRBJ1-5; D perhaps matches TRBD1 (5 bases). CDR3 size: 17 residues. Germline V gene data show CDR1 as MNHEY and CDR2 as SVGEGT. V was pared by 0 bases and J by 1 base, with 13 bases between. The chain's CDR3 is CASSYSGGYWSNQPQHF. DNA for the CDR3: TGTGCCAGCAGTTACTCCGGGGGGTATTGGAGCAATCAGCCCCAGCATTTT.

A few counts support this clone. The chain has TRBV27 and TRBJ1-1; 7 bases agree with TRBD1. The CDR3 is 14 residues long. Germline CDR1 MNHEY, CDR2 SMNVEV (reference sequence). With 2 bases clipped from V and 6 bases from J, the junction kept 6 bases outside the gene matches. CDR3 loop: CASSLQQGLPEAFF. Written as DNA, the CDR3 is TGTGCCAGCAGTTTACAACAGGGGTTACCTGAAGCTTTCTTT.

The J gene is TRBJ2-1, the V gene TRBV11-3, with 13 nucleotides matching TRBD2. V was pared by 4 bases and J by 8 bases, with 2 bases of the junction left unmatched. There are 14 residues in the CDR3. CDR1 is SGHNT and CDR2 is YENEEA in the germline V gene. The CDR3 DNA reads TGTGCCAGCAGCTGGACTAGCGGGAGCGATGAGCAGTTCTTC. This sequence encodes CASSWTSGSDEQFF.

This chain connects TRBV4-3 to TRBJ1-1, with a possible D match to TRBD1 (6 bases). CDR1 and CDR2 from the germline V gene are LGHNA and YSLEER. Trimming took 3 bases from V and 2 from J, leaving 10 bases between them. The length of the CDR3 is 14 residues. Here the CDR3 reads CASSHGTTNTEAFF. CDR3 bases: TGCGCCAGCAGCCACGGGACAACAAACACTGAAGCTTTCTTT.

This chain uses TRBV9 with TRBJ1-5, with 7 bases lining up with TRBD1. CDR3 length: 14 amino acids. Trimming at V came to 0 bases and at J to 7 bases, leaving 4 bases not matched to a gene. The germline V gene has CDR1 SGDLS and CDR2 YYNGEE. The CDR3 nucleotides are TGTGCCAGCAGCGTAGGGTCAGGGGGGCAGCCCCAGCATTTT. This codes for CASSVGSGGQPQHF. The complete variable domain, with remaining parts taken from reference TRBV9 and TRBJ1-5, reads DSGVTQTPKHLITATGQRVTLRCSPRSGDLSVYWYQQSLDQGLQFLIQYYNGEERAKGNILERFSAQQFPDLHSELNLSSLELGDSALYFCASSVGSGGQPQHFGDGTRLSIL.

The chain uses TRBV7-9 and TRBJ2-1; 7 nucleotides match TRBD2. The CDR3 sequence is 15 residues long. In germline, CDR1 is SEHNR, CDR2 FQNEAQ (reference sequence). V trimming: 6 bases; J trimming: 0 bases; junction bases outside the gene matches: 5. CDR3 nucleotide sequence: TGTGCCAGCAGTGATAGCGGGCGCTCCTACAATGAGCAGTTCTTC. Protein product: CASSDSGRSYNEQFF. Looking up the rest from reference TRBV7-9 and TRBJ2-1 gives the full variable domain: DTGVSQNPRHKITKRGQNVTFRCDPISEHNRLYWYRQTLGQGPEFLTYFQNEAQLEKSRLLSDRFSAERPKGSFSTLEIQRTEQGDSAMYLCASSDSGRSYNEQFFGPGTRLTVL.

This sequence joins TRBV7-2 and TRBJ2-1; the match to TRBD1 covers 10 bases. The CDR3 covers 16 residues. Looked up from germline, CDR1 is SGHTA and CDR2 is FQGNSA. The V segment lost 4 bases and the J segment 4 bases; nucleotides outside the gene matches: 7. This CDR3 is CASSSRGQGGYNEQFF. As DNA, the CDR3 is TGTGCCAGCAGCTCCAGAGGACAGGGGGGATACAATGAGCAGTTCTTC.

The genes are TRBV18 and TRBJ1-5, with a weak D call TRBD1 (5 bases). V lost 3 bases, J lost 8 bases, and 14 bases lay in between. The CDR3 consists of 14 residues. CDR1 and CDR2 from the germline V gene are KGHSH and LQKENI. The CDR3 DNA is TGTGCCAGCTCACCGAACCCGGGCAGGGAGCCCCAGCATTTT. Translating gives CASSPNPGREPQHF.

V is TRBV5-1 and J is TRBJ1-2; TRBD1 matches 11 bases. Germline V lookup: CDR1 SGHRS, CDR2 YFSETQ. Trimming cost V 4 bases and J 8 bases; bases outside gene matches: 10. This CDR3 is 15 amino acids long. The CDR3 bases are TGCGCCAGCAGCCTACCGCCGGGACAGGGGGGAGGCTACACCTTC. Amino acid sequence: CASSLPPGQGGGYTF.